Below are 27 T cell receptor beta chains sequenced from a single sample in a study of blood T cell repertoires in COVID-19. Clones were sequenced by immunoSEQ multiplex PCR, and TCRdb holds only the in-frame ones, with some missing. In the table there are fewer than 350,000 clones, just under 90% of which are singletons. What was sequenced was PBMCs or T cells enriched from blood (not recorded which). The source is a woman aged 30 to 39 with acute COVID-19.

The chain links TRBV5-4 to TRBJ2-1; D may be TRBD1 (5 bases). The CDR3 consists of 12 residues. Trimming removed 6 bases from V and 9 bases from J, with 13 bases in between. Per the germline V gene, CDR1 is SGHNT and CDR2 is YYREEE (reference sequence). CDR3 sequence (DNA): TGTGCCAGCAACACCGCAGGGTTTGAGCAGTTCTTC. Translation: CASNTAGFEQFF.

V and J are TRBV3-1 (or the pseudogene TRBV3-2) and TRBJ2-1, with 9 bases matching TRBD2. Trimming removed 0 bases from V and 7 bases from J; junction bases left unmatched: 4. This CDR3 spans 15 amino acids. CDR1 and CDR2 from the germline V gene are LGHDT and YNNKEL (reference sequence). The CDR3 nucleotides are TGTGCCAGCAGCCAAGATGCGGGAGGGCCGAATGAGCAGTTCTTC. Protein sequence: CASSQDAGGPNEQFF.

This clone appeared once. The chain employs TRBV11-1 and TRBJ2-3; tentatively, D is TRBD2 (6 bases). The CDR3 runs to 15 residues. Germline V gene lookup returns CDR1 SGHAT and CDR2 FQDESV (reference sequence). Trimming removed 8 bases at V and 0 bases at J, with 15 bases between. The CDR3 DNA follows: TGTGCCAGCTCTCTGAGCGGGCTTAGCACAGATACGCAGTATTTT. Translating it yields CASSLSGLSTDTQYF.

This chain joins TRBV28 and TRBJ2-4; a possible D gene is TRBD2 (5 bases). Looked up from germline, CDR1 is MDHEN and CDR2 is SYDVKM. The V and J ends lost 6 bases and 5 bases respectively, with 8 bases between them. This CDR3 contains 12 residues. The CDR3 loop reads CASSRRENIQYF. The CDR3 nucleotides read TGTGCCAGCAGCCGGCGGGAAAACATTCAGTACTTC.

V and J are TRBV5-8 and TRBJ1-5, with a possible D match to TRBD1 (5 bases). Trimming stripped 3 bases from V and 7 bases from J, with 20 bases between. Germline V CDR1 and CDR2: SGHTS, YDEGEE. The CDR3 spans 16 residues. The CDR3 DNA sequence: TGTGCCAGCAGCTGGGGTGGGGGGGGAGTTGGCCAGCCCCAGCATTTT. This encodes CASSWGGGGVGQPQHF.

The chain couples TRBV2 to TRBJ2-1; maybe TRBD2 (6 bases). Germline V gene data show CDR1 as SNHLY and CDR2 as FYNNEI. Trimming stripped 6 bases from V and 15 bases from J, with 18 bases between. This CDR3 contains 12 residues. The CDR3 nucleotides are TGTGCCAGCAGCTCACCACGGGGGAATCCGTTCTTC. As protein: CASSSPRGNPFF.

This clone was counted only a few times. CDR3 loop: CASSRILTESNQPQHF. The CDR3 DNA reads TGCGCCAGCAGCCGGATACTGACAGAGAGCAATCAGCCCCAGCATTTT. This rearrangement joins TRBV4-1 to TRBJ1-5, with D tentatively TRBD1 (5 bases). CDR1 MGHRA and CDR2 YSYEKL come from the germline V gene. V lost 4 bases and J 1 base, leaving 14 bases between the germline ends. CDR3 length equals 16 residues.

This clone was seen a handful of times. CDR3 in amino acids: CATSDFREGYTF. In DNA form, the CDR3 reads TGTGCCACCAGTGATTTTCGGGAAGGCTACACCTTC. The rearrangement joins TRBV24-1 to TRBJ1-2, with D unresolved. CDR1 is KGHDR and CDR2 is SFDVKD in the germline V gene. Trimming took 1 base from V and 8 from J, leaving 7 bases between them. The CDR3 extends over 12 amino acids.

The chain recombines TRBV6-2 or TRBV6-3 with TRBJ2-6; maybe TRBD1 (6 bases). Germline CDR1 MNHEY, CDR2 SVGEGT. The V end was cut by 6 bases, the J end by 6 bases, with 12 bases between. The CDR3 spans 14 residues. CDR3 sequence (DNA): TGTGCCAGCAGCGCCAGGGGCGAGGCCAACGTCCTGACTTTC. Translated: CASSARGEANVLTF.

The chain employs TRBV6-4 and TRBJ2-2; 8 bases map to TRBD2. After removal of 2 bases from V and 5 bases from J, the junction contained 4 bases not matched to a gene. This CDR3 comprises 15 residues. Germline V gene lookup returns CDR1 MRHNA and CDR2 SNTAGT. CDR3 sequence: CASSDGAGETGELFF. CDR3 bases: TGTGCCAGCAGTGACGGAGCGGGAGAGACCGGGGAGCTGTTTTTT.

V is TRBV3-1 (or the pseudogene TRBV3-2) and J is TRBJ2-1; D may be TRBD1 (5 bases). V lost 4 bases and J lost 9, with 16 bases in between. The CDR3 spans 14 residues. From germline, CDR1 is LGHDT and CDR2 YNNKEL (reference sequence). DNA of the CDR3: TGTGCCAGCAGCCCGAAGCAAGGGGCTGTTGAGCAGTTCTTC. It yields the protein CASSPKQGAVEQFF.

The chain couples TRBV19 to TRBJ2-1; TRBD2 matches at 13 bases. CDR3 length: 14 residues. The germline gives CDR1 LNHDA, CDR2 SQIVND (reference sequence). Unmatched junction bases numbered 3, after V lost 3 bases and J lost 10 bases. The CDR3 region has the DNA TGTGCCAGTAGTATGGGACTAGCGGGACTGGAGCAGTTCTTC. It is translated as CASSMGLAGLEQFF.

The gene calls are TRBV29-1 and TRBJ1-1; D is ambiguous. V dropped 7 bases and J dropped 7 bases, with 25 bases sitting between them. CDR3 size: 15 residues. CDR1 and CDR2 (germline): SQVTM, ANQGSEA. The CDR3 reads CSALTPSIGLIEAFF. The CDR3 bases are TGCAGCGCCCTCACGCCTTCGATCGGGTTGATTGAAGCTTTCTTT.

The rearrangement joins TRBV28 to TRBJ1-5, with a possible D match to TRBD1 (5 bases). Germline V lookup: CDR1 MDHEN, CDR2 SYDVKM. The CDR3 is 16 residues long. V was cut by 4 bases and J by 6 bases, with 19 bases left in between. CDR3 residues: CASSSLRRGVGQPQHF. The CDR3 coding sequence is TGTGCCAGCAGTTCCCTCAGGAGGGGCGTGGGTCAGCCCCAGCATTTT.

The J gene is TRBJ2-1, the V gene TRBV27; TRBD2 aligns across 13 bases. Germline loops: CDR1 MNHEY, CDR2 SMNVEV (reference sequence). This CDR3 has 15 amino acids. Losses at the gene ends were 6 bases for V and 5 bases for J; bases not matched to a gene: 4. CDR3 loop: CASSRGTSGNNEQFF. For the CDR3, the DNA is TGTGCCAGCAGCCGAGGGACTAGCGGGAACAATGAGCAGTTCTTC.

The rearrangement links TRBV5-1 to TRBJ2-7; maybe TRBD2 (5 bases). The CDR3 covers 16 residues. The germline CDR1 and CDR2 sequences are SGHRS and YFSETQ. Between the trimmed V and J ends, which lost 4 bases and 2 bases, there was a span of 19 bases. For the CDR3, the DNA is TGCGCCAGCAGCACGGCGGGCCCCGCGCGGACCTACGAGCAGTACTTC. It translates to CASSTAGPARTYEQYF.

This chain links TRBV10-3 with TRBJ2-7, with 12 bases fitting TRBD2. The ends lost 4 bases at V and 4 bases at J; junction bases unmatched: 11. This CDR3 is 17 amino acids long. Germline loops: CDR1 ENHRY, CDR2 SYGVKD. DNA for the CDR3: TGTGCCATCAGTGCGGGCCTAGCGGGAGGGCCTGGGTACGAGCAGTACTTC. This encodes CAISAGLAGGPGYEQYF.

This clone appeared a single time. The V gene is TRBV28, the J gene TRBJ2-7; TRBD2 matches at 8 bases. The germline V gene encodes CDR1 MDHEN and CDR2 SYDVKM. V was pared by 6 bases and J by 1 base, with 8 bases of the junction left unmatched. The CDR3 length is 15 residues. The CDR3 spells CASSKRGGRSYEQYF. Here the CDR3 DNA reads TGTGCCAGCAGCAAGAGGGGCGGGAGGTCCTACGAGCAGTACTTC.

Here the CDR3 DNA reads TGTGCCAGCAGTTTAAGCGAGATCGGGAAGACCCAGTACTTC. Protein sequence: CASSLSEIGKTQYF. The rearrangement uses TRBV27 and TRBJ2-5; tentatively, D is TRBD2 (5 bases). Trimming cost V 2 bases and J 6 bases, with 13 bases left between them. The CDR3 totals 14 residues. CDR1 MNHEY and CDR2 SMNVEV come from the germline V gene (reference sequence).

V usage is TRBV5-4 and J usage is TRBJ2-7, with 7 bases aligning to TRBD1. CDR3 length: 17 residues. V was clipped by 3 bases and J by 2 bases; unmatched bases: 14. The germline V gene has CDR1 SGHNT and CDR2 YYREEE (reference sequence). The CDR3, as DNA: TGTGCCAGCAGCTCCGATCCGGGTGACAGGGACCCCTACGAGCAGTACTTC. Amino acids: CASSSDPGDRDPYEQYF.

V gene TRBV7-2 combines with J gene TRBJ1-4; the D gene is possibly TRBD1 (5 bases). This CDR3 has 18 residues. Deletions cut 6 bases from V and 2 bases from J, with 22 bases between. Germline-derived CDR1 and CDR2 are SGHTA and FQGNSA. DNA for the CDR3: TGTGCCAGCAGTTCGGTCGGGGGAGGACCCCGGACTAATGAAAAACTGTTTTTT. The encoded protein is CASSSVGGGPRTNEKLFF.

The chain carries TRBV10-3 and TRBJ2-3, with 10 bases identical to TRBD1. Germline V CDR1 and CDR2: ENHRY, SYGVKD. V was pared by 0 bases and J by 4 bases, with 4 bases of the junction left unmatched. The CDR3 sequence is 16 residues long. CDR3 in DNA: TGTGCCATCAGTGAGTCGACAGGGACAGGGGCAGATACGCAGTATTTT. Its protein is CAISESTGTGADTQYF.

The gene calls are TRBV25-1 and TRBJ2-7, with D perhaps matching TRBD1 (6 bases). V was pared by 5 bases and J by 7 bases, with 21 bases between. This CDR3 is built from 15 residues. The V gene's germline CDR1 is MGHDK and CDR2 SYGVNS. This CDR3 is CASSSTSDRTGEQYF. The CDR3 bases are TGTGCCAGCAGTTCCACTTCCGACCGAACAGGGGAGCAGTACTTC.

The chain combines TRBV12-2 with TRBJ1-1; whether TRBD1, the table's D call, matches the DNA was not checked. TRBV12-2 is marked as a pseudogene. The CDR3 runs 12 residues. DNA for the CDR3: TGTGCAAGTCGCTTACCGACAGGGCCTTTTTTCTTT. It codes for CASRLPTGPFFF.

The chain uses TRBV30 and TRBJ2-1; the D gene is possibly TRBD2 (7 bases). Germline loops: CDR1 GTSNPN, CDR2 SVGIG (reference sequence). Trimming cost V 3 bases and J 10 bases, with 19 bases left between them. This CDR3 is built from 14 residues. The DNA of the CDR3 is TGTGCCTGGAGGCCGGCTGGAGGGGGGGGAGAGCAGTTCTTC. Translated: CAWRPAGGGGEQFF.

This clone was seen a single time. The rearrangement uses TRBV2 and TRBJ1-1, with a tentative D call TRBD1 (6 bases). The CDR3 has 15 amino acids. Deletions cut 7 bases from V and 4 bases from J, with 19 bases between. Germline assignment: CDR1 SNHLY and CDR2 FYNNEI. In DNA form, the CDR3 reads TGTGCCAGCATTATGGACAGCAGCGAGGCCACTGAAGCTTTCTTT. This translates into CASIMDSSEATEAFF.

This chain joins TRBV30 and TRBJ2-7, with 11 bases lining up with TRBD2. J gave up 4 bases and V 5 bases, and 7 bases lay outside the gene matches. CDR3 length equals 14 residues. Germline-derived CDR1 and CDR2 are GTSNPN and SVGIG (reference sequence). The CDR3 here is CAWDTSGSLYEQYF. CDR3 bases: TGTGCCTGGGATACTAGCGGGAGTTTGTACGAGCAGTACTTC.